The sequence of this T cell receptor beta chain was determined in a study of shared clonotypes between healthy human individuals. Study findings and constraints: Larger richness was generally estimated for naive than memory subsets. An expected dependence of interdonor clonotype sharing on sequencing depth was noted. Large sequencing depth failed to make sorted-subset sequencing complete, rarefaction showed.

Replicate PCRs for sorted subsets used 200 ng DNA; this equaled tens of thousands of T cell genomes. Repertoires were generated with immunoSEQ multiplex PCR, while TCRdb's copy carries only in-frame clones and drops some. The sample consists of about 1.1 million clones, roughly 74% of them appearing once. This clone appeared once. Its antigen is undetermined. With 4 bases clipped from V and 4 bases from J, the junction kept 14 bases outside the gene matches. Germline V CDR1 and CDR2: SGHRS, YFSETQ. This CDR3 spans 17 amino acids. The sequenced material came from memory CD4+ T cells from PBMCs. Specified subset: CD45RA-negative fraction. The clonotype originates from a man aged 18 to 29 in good health. Some clones in this sample may be carry-over from other donors' samples. The rearrangement links TRBV5-1 to TRBJ1-3, with TRBD1 identical over 7 bases. In nucleotides, the CDR3 is TGCGCCAGCAGCCCTCGACAGGGAGGGGGGTCAGGAAACACCATATATTTT. Translating gives CASSPRQGGGSGNTIYF.